These 28 T cell receptor beta chains share one sample of origin, sequenced in a study of blood T cell repertoires in COVID-19. Clones were read by immunoSEQ multiplex PCR, and TCRdb kept only the in-frame ones, dropping some. There are 400,000 to 500,000 clones in the sample; 86% occur only once, and about 1.5% lies in the top ten. Sequences were obtained from peripheral blood. These receptors were taken from a woman in her 30s with active or convalescent COVID-19.

The chain couples TRBV7-6 to TRBJ2-3; 7 nucleotides agree with TRBD1. The CDR3 totals 16 residues. Germline lookup yields CDR1 SGHVS and CDR2 FNYEAQ. V gave up 2 bases and J gave up 0 bases; unmatched junction bases: 5. CDR3 in amino acids: CASSLLGQDSTDTQYF. The DNA of the CDR3 is TGTGCCAGCAGCTTACTAGGACAGGACAGCACAGATACGCAGTATTTT.

V and J are TRBV12-3 or TRBV12-4 and TRBJ1-2, with D possibly TRBD1 on 5 matching bases. The CDR3 consists of 12 residues. Trimming stripped 6 bases from V and 4 bases from J, with 9 bases between. The CDR3 loop is CASSPGGYGYTF. The CDR3 nucleotides are TGTGCCAGCAGCCCCGGGGGCTATGGCTACACCTTC.

The rearrangement links TRBV6-5 to TRBJ2-1; 14 nucleotides line up with TRBD2. The junction had 10 bases not matched to a gene; V was cut back by 7 bases and J by 14 bases. Germline values: CDR1 MNHEY, CDR2 SVGAGI. CDR3 length equals 14 residues. This CDR3 is CASTWTSGGWWEFF. The CDR3 bases are TGTGCCAGCACCTGGACTAGCGGGGGGTGGTGGGAGTTCTTC.

The rearrangement joins TRBV2 to TRBJ1-1; TRBD1 might be the D (6 bases). Germline values: CDR1 SNHLY, CDR2 FYNNEI. The CDR3 totals 13 residues. The V and J ends lost 5 bases and 4 bases respectively, with 11 bases between them. The CDR3 protein is CASSIRQATEAFF. The CDR3 coding sequence is TGTGCCAGCAGTATCCGACAGGCCACTGAAGCTTTCTTT.

The CDR3 sequence is CASSLAAKVDRGSTDTQYF. In DNA, the CDR3 is TGCGCCAGCAGCTTGGCCGCAAAAGTGGACAGGGGATCGACAGATACGCAGTATTTT. The rearrangement uses TRBV5-1 and TRBJ2-3, with 9 bases aligning to TRBD1. The CDR3 sequence is 19 residues long. Germline CDR1 SGHRS, CDR2 YFSETQ. V was pared by 0 bases and J by 3 bases, with 14 bases of the junction left unmatched.

This clone was detected only a few times. The chain combines TRBV29-1 with TRBJ2-3; TRBD2 is a possible D gene (6 bases). This CDR3 region has 14 residues. V was shortened by 4 bases and J by 0 bases, with 11 bases between the two germline ends. Germline loops: CDR1 SQVTM, CDR2 ANQGSEA. The CDR3 loop is CSVGVSGSTDTQYF. The DNA for the CDR3 is TGCAGCGTTGGCGTAAGCGGGAGCACAGATACGCAGTATTTT.

The rearrangement links TRBV9 to TRBJ1-1; D not resolved. V dropped 4 bases and J dropped 4 bases, with 20 bases sitting between them. Germline CDR1 is SGDLS and CDR2 is YYNGEE. The CDR3 is 16 amino acids. CDR3 DNA sequence: TGTGCCAGCAGCCCCGTCGGTCGGGGAAGTGTCACTGAAGCTTTCTTT. Its protein product is CASSPVGRGSVTEAFF.

CDR3 protein: CATSRTGSSYNEQFF. The CDR3 DNA reads TGTGCCACCAGCAGAACAGGGAGTTCCTACAATGAGCAGTTCTTC. The V and J genes are TRBV15 and TRBJ2-1, with D possibly TRBD1 on 6 matching bases. The CDR3 runs to 15 residues. Per germline, CDR1 LNHNV and CDR2 YYDKDF (reference sequence). V shed 2 bases and J shed 1 base, with 9 bases lying between them.

This clone turned up a few times. The chain joins TRBV6-1 to TRBJ1-1, with D perhaps TRBD1 (5 bases). The germline CDR1 and CDR2 sequences are MNHNS and SASEGT. This CDR3 contains 14 residues. Trimming removed 1 base from V and 3 bases from J, with 9 bases in between. CDR3: CASSEVKGYTEAFF. For the CDR3, the DNA is TGTGCCAGCAGTGAAGTCAAGGGGTACACTGAAGCTTTCTTT.

The chain has TRBV5-1 and TRBJ2-7; tentatively, D is TRBD2 (6 bases). CDR1 is SGHRS, CDR2 YFSETQ, per germline. CDR3 length: 13 residues. Trimming removed 2 bases from V and 0 bases from J, with 6 bases in between. The CDR3 nucleotides are TGCGCCAGCAGCTTCGGGAGCTCCTACGAGCAGTACTTC. This sequence encodes CASSFGSSYEQYF.

The rearrangement joins TRBV4-1 to TRBJ2-4; TRBD2 matches 13 bases. This CDR3 comprises 16 residues. Germline V lookup: CDR1 MGHRA, CDR2 YSYEKL. V lost 3 bases to trimming and J lost 6 bases; unmatched junction nucleotides: 5. CDR3 residues: CASSQGLAGNGNIQYF. The CDR3 DNA reads as TGCGCCAGCAGCCAGGGACTAGCGGGAAATGGAAACATTCAGTACTTC.

This CDR3 reads CASTGYRDRGLNNGYEQFF. In nucleotides, the CDR3 is TGTGCCAGCACCGGTTACCGGGACAGGGGGCTTAATAATGGCTATGAGCAGTTCTTC. The chain is built from TRBV11-2 and TRBJ2-1; 12 bases agree with TRBD1. J lost 8 bases, V lost 7 bases, and 21 bases had no gene match. CDR1 is SGHAT, CDR2 FQNNGV, per germline. The CDR3 runs 19 residues.

The rearrangement joins TRBV9 to TRBJ2-1, with 8 bases fitting TRBD2. V lost 0 bases to trimming and J lost 3 bases; unmatched junction nucleotides: 2. The CDR3 loop spans 15 amino acids. The germline V gene encodes CDR1 SGDLS and CDR2 YYNGEE. CDR3 sequence: CASSVVGGDYNEQFF. CDR3 bases: TGTGCCAGCAGCGTAGTCGGGGGGGACTACAATGAGCAGTTCTTC.

J is TRBJ1-5 and V is TRBV19; 9 nucleotides line up with TRBD1. Trimming removed 6 bases from V and 5 bases from J; junction bases left unmatched: 5. CDR1 is LNHDA and CDR2 is SQIVND in the germline V gene (reference sequence). This CDR3 has 14 residues. This CDR3 is CASSGTGGHQPQHF. CDR3 in DNA: TGTGCCAGTAGCGGAACAGGGGGCCATCAGCCCCAGCATTTT.

The chain carries TRBV7-9 and TRBJ2-7; D is undetermined. V was cut by 3 bases and J by 3 bases, with 9 bases left in between. CDR3 length equals 13 residues. CDR1 SEHNR and CDR2 FQNEAQ come from the germline V gene (reference sequence). CDR3 residues: CASSLESLYEQYF. The CDR3 coding sequence is TGTGCCAGCAGCTTGGAGAGCCTCTACGAGCAGTACTTC.

V and J are TRBV19 and TRBJ1-6; D is perhaps TRBD1 (5 bases). Germline V gene data show CDR1 as LNHDA and CDR2 as SQIVND (reference sequence). This CDR3 has 14 residues. The V end was cut by 8 bases, the J end by 9 bases, with 17 bases between. In DNA form, the CDR3 reads TGTGCCAGTCGACCGACGGACAACGGTTCACCCCTCCACTTT. It yields the protein CASRPTDNGSPLHF.

This clone came up once. The chain employs TRBV18 and TRBJ2-7; D ambiguous. V was pared by 3 bases and J by 2 bases, with 11 bases between. The CDR3 has 14 amino acids. CDR1 is KGHSH and CDR2 is LQKENI in the germline V gene. The CDR3 is CASSPERQTYEQYF. CDR3 sequence (DNA): TGTGCCAGCTCACCGGAGAGGCAAACCTACGAGCAGTACTTC.

V is TRBV13 and J is TRBJ1-2; 9 bases map to TRBD1. J gave up 7 bases and V 0 bases, and 6 bases lay outside the gene matches. CDR1 PRHDT and CDR2 FYEKMQ come from the germline V gene (reference sequence). The CDR3 totals 15 residues. In nucleotides, the CDR3 is TGTGCCAGCAGCTTAGGGCTGGGACAGGGAATTGGCTACACCTTC. It codes for CASSLGLGQGIGYTF.

This rearrangement joins TRBV2 to TRBJ1-2; D possibly corresponds to TRBD1 (6 bases). Trimming stripped 11 bases from V and 1 base from J, with 14 bases between. The CDR3 consists of 13 residues. CDR1 and CDR2 (germline): SNHLY, FYNNEI. CDR3 region: CASGDTVNYGYTF. In DNA form, the CDR3 reads TGTGCCTCCGGGGACACCGTTAACTATGGCTACACCTTC.

This clone was found once. The chain is built from TRBV29-1 and TRBJ2-1; 7 bases are shared with TRBD2. The CDR3 extends over 15 amino acids. The germline CDR1 and CDR2 sequences are SQVTM and ANQGSEA. Unmatched junction bases numbered 8, after V lost 2 bases and J lost 4 bases. CDR3 DNA: TGCAGCGTTGAAAGAGCCGGGGGGTTATACAATGAGCAGTTCTTC. It translates to CSVERAGGLYNEQFF.

This chain connects TRBV19 to TRBJ2-7; 7 bases map to TRBD2. The ends lost 1 base at V and 0 bases at J; junction bases unmatched: 6. CDR3 length: 16 residues. Germline lookup yields CDR1 LNHDA and CDR2 SQIVND (reference sequence). CDR3 in amino acids: CASSIVGSGGSYEQYF. The CDR3 DNA is TGTGCCAGTAGTATAGTGGGGTCGGGGGGCTCCTACGAGCAGTACTTC.

The J gene is TRBJ2-1, the V gene TRBV4-2, with D perhaps matching TRBD2 (6 bases). CDR1 LGHNA and CDR2 YNFKEQ come from the germline V gene. This CDR3 has 16 amino acids. Deletions cut 2 bases from V and 3 bases from J, with 14 bases between. CDR3 in amino acids: CASSQSLTGDYNEQFF. In DNA, the CDR3 is TGTGCCAGCAGCCAATCCTTAACGGGGGACTACAATGAGCAGTTCTTC.

This clone has a single count. This chain links TRBV5-1 with TRBJ1-1, with 12 bases matching TRBD1. Germline assignment: CDR1 SGHRS and CDR2 YFSETQ. The CDR3 contains 18 residues. V was pared by 3 bases and J by 0 bases, with 9 bases of the junction left unmatched. The CDR3 nucleotides read TGCGCCAGCAGCTCGACCGGGACAGGGGGCTCGATGAACACTGAAGCTTTCTTT. It codes for CASSSTGTGGSMNTEAFF.

This clone was observed a handful of times. The chain recombines TRBV6-1 with TRBJ1-2; possible D gene TRBD1, 6 bases. The CDR3 covers 15 residues. V was trimmed by 1 base and J by 4 bases, leaving 13 bases between them. The germline gives CDR1 MNHNS, CDR2 SASEGT. CDR3 nucleotide sequence: TGTGCCAGCAGTGAAGAACAGGGCTTCATCTATGGCTACACCTTC. Its protein product is CASSEEQGFIYGYTF.

This clone appeared a single time. This chain links TRBV7-2 with TRBJ1-1, with unresolved D. V was shortened by 2 bases and J by 7 bases, with 17 bases between the two germline ends. This CDR3 spans 15 amino acids. Germline CDR1 reads SGHTA; CDR2 reads FQGNSA. CDR3 coding DNA: TGTGCCAGCAGCTTATGGTCTCAGGCGCTTTTTGAAGCTTTCTTT. Translating gives CASSLWSQALFEAFF.

J is TRBJ1-1 and V is TRBV13; TRBD1 is a possible D gene (6 bases). CDR1 is PRHDT, CDR2 FYEKMQ, per germline (reference sequence). With 7 bases removed from V and 7 bases from J, the gap between germline ends came to 16 bases. CDR3 size: 13 residues. The CDR3 DNA reads as TGTGCCAGCACCGACCGGGACACCATTGAAGCTTTCTTT. This codes for CASTDRDTIEAFF.

The genes are TRBV6-5 and TRBJ1-1; D not resolved. Trimming shortened V by 6 bases and J by 4 bases, and 18 bases separated the two germline ends. CDR1 and CDR2 from the germline V gene are MNHEY and SVGAGI. The CDR3 has 15 amino acids. CDR3 DNA: TGTGCCAGCAGCGTCCTCGGCCAGGCGGGCACTGAAGCTTTCTTT. Its translation is CASSVLGQAGTEAFF.

The V call is TRBV24-1, the J call TRBJ1-5; no reliable D call. The CDR3 extends over 14 amino acids. In germline, CDR1 is KGHDR, CDR2 SFDVKD. Trimming pared 10 bases from V and 1 base from J, leaving 13 bases between. The CDR3 nucleotides are TGTGCCACGTCTTCCGGCGGGAGCAATCAGCCCCAGCATTTT. Its protein product is CATSSGGSNQPQHF.